This T cell receptor (beta chain) came from a study of cytomegalovirus exposure and HLA in healthy donors. The overall study: Out of 398 genotyped donors, 81% belonged to the Caucasian-associated ancestry cluster. Study results and limitations: In a later analysis, the majority of CMV-associated beta chains seemingly showed HLA restriction. When a later analysis compared HLA-associated TCR beta chains with equally common others, the HLA-associated chains turned out to be more clonally expanded and to have lower generation probabilities.

PCR employed 60 Vbeta and 13 Jbeta primers. TCRdb's table, derived via immunoSEQ multiplex PCR, lists solely in-frame clones and lacks some. The sample gives 120,000 or so clones, around 80% of which show up once; 9.5% to 13% is in the top ten. Notes on this clone: Its antigen is still unknown.

The CDR3 length is 13 residues. CDR1 and CDR2 from the germline V gene are LNHNV and YYDKDF (reference sequence). V trimming: 8 bases; J trimming: 3 bases; junction bases outside the gene matches: 4. The sequencing sample was made of PBMCs. The receptor was derived from a man aged 25 to 40 in good health and CMV-seropositive. The gene calls are TRBV15 and TRBJ1-5; 7 positions match TRBD1. The CDR3 reads CATGTAFNQPQHF. CDR3 DNA: TGTGCCACCGGGACAGCCTTCAATCAGCCCCAGCATTTT.